This T cell receptor beta chain was identified during a study of identical twins. Study outcomes and limitations: Insertions were fewer in abundant cord blood beta clonotypes, whereas memory repertoires showed none of this pattern.

This clonotype was detected ten times or more. As yet, its antigen is unknown. TCRdb redid the calling of the 5' RACE reads with MiXCR, one entry per CDR3 protein. Among around 1.7 million distinct CDR3 sequences, roughly 35% were seen once, and the ten largest hold about 0.27%. Sequenced input: cord blood. The TCR sequence derives from a newborn girl in good health.

The CDR3 region is CAISESEGKTYEQYF. CDR3 bases: TGTGCCATCAGTGAGTCTGAGGGGAAAACCTACGAGCAGTACTTC. This chain links TRBV10-3 with TRBJ2-7; D may correspond to TRBD1 or TRBD2 (5 bases each). The germline CDR1 and CDR2 sequences are ENHRY and SYGVKD. V lost 0 bases, J lost 2 bases, and 11 bases lay in between. The CDR3 extends over 15 amino acids.